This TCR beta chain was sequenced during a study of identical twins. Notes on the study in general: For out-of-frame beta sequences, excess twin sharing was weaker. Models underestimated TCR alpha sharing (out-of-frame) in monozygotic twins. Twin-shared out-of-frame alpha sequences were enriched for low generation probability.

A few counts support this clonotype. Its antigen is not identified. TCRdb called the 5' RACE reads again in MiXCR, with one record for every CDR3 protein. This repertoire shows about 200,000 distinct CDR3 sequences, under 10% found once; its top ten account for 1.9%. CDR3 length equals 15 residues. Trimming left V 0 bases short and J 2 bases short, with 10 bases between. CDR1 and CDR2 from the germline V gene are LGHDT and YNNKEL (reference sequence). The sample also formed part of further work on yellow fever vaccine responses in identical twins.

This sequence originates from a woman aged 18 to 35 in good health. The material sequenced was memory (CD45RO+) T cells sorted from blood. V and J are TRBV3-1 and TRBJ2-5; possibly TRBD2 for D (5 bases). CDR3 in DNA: TGTGCCAGCAGCCAAGACCCCAGCGGACAAGAGACCCAGTACTTC. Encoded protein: CASSQDPSGQETQYF.